This T cell receptor beta chain was found in a study of CD8+ T cells in alopecia areata. At the level of the study: Treated individuals took tofacitinib by mouth, 5 to 10 mg twice daily.

Study-wide findings and caveats: On tofacitinib, scalp clonality and expanded CD8+ clones among top 100 fell significantly. Mice gave a clearer picture of TCR sharing than patients did, possibly for HLA-related reasons.

In each case, RNA was isolated and then reverse transcribed into cDNA as the sequencing template. The data were produced by immunoSEQ multiplex PCR, yet TCRdb's version contains in-frame clones alone and is incomplete. The sample holds about 140,000 clones, around 82% seen once. As for treatment: oral pan-JAK inhibitor, 5-10 mg twice daily. Turning to this clone: Its matching antigen is unknown.

V was pared by 8 bases and J by 5 bases, with 13 bases between. Germline CDR1 reads SEHNR; CDR2 reads FQNEAQ (reference sequence). The CDR3 has 13 amino acids. The starting material was CD8+ T cells sorted from blood, obtained at week 4, from a patient treated with tofacitinib. This TCR was sampled from a human donor with alopecia areata. The chain couples TRBV7-9 to TRBJ2-1; TRBD2 might be the D (5 bases). The CDR3 protein is CASCALADNEQFF. The CDR3 region has the DNA TGTGCCAGCTGTGCCCTAGCCGACAATGAGCAGTTCTTC.